The present T cell receptor beta chain was sequenced within a study of OX40 agonist ivuxolimab in advanced cancers. Using immunoSEQ multiplex PCR, the repertoire was profiled, and TCRdb retains in-frame clones only, with some absent. In the table there are about 71,000 clones, more than 75% of which are singletons. CDR1 is SGHTS, CDR2 YDEGEE, per germline. V was cut by 10 bases and J by 8 bases, with 15 bases left in between. The CDR3 totals 11 residues. The rearrangement uses TRBV5-8 and TRBJ1-1, with unresolved D. The receptor was isolated from an adult with an advanced solid tumor such as melanoma, head and neck, liver or kidney cancer. The input for sequencing was CD4+ or CD8+ T cells sorted from blood, taken in a trial of the OX40 agonist ivuxolimab. The CDR3 sequence is CASFRRAEAFF. The CDR3 region has the DNA TGTGCCTCATTTAGGCGGGCAGAAGCTTTCTTT.